This is a list of T cell receptor beta chains from one sample in a study of blood T cell repertoires in COVID-19. The data were produced by immunoSEQ multiplex PCR, yet TCRdb's version contains in-frame clones alone and is incomplete. The sample shows about 190,000 clones, roughly 89% of them seen only once. The sample was peripheral blood. The receptors stem from a man in his forties or fifties with acute or convalescent COVID-19. The CDR3 runs from the conserved cysteine through the conserved F or W. A D gene is named only where the DNA matches it firmly. Clone size is stated in some rows and not others, as once, few, many or a class when expanded.

j_gene | d_gene | abundance | v_gene | CDR3aa | CDR3nt
TRBJ1-2 | . | . | TRBV10-3 | CAISESNNQGGYTF | TGTGCCATCAGTGAGTCGAATAACCAGGGTGGCTACACCTTC
TRBJ2-3 | . | . | TRBV25-1 | CASSGGALSGLTDTQYF | TGTGCCAGCAGTGGCGGGGCCTTGTCGGGCCTCACAGATACGCAGTATTTT
TRBJ2-1 | TRBD2 | . | TRBV9 | CASSGDLSGGPREQFF | TGTGCCAGCAGCGGGGACCTTAGCGGGGGGCCCCGGGAGCAGTTCTTC
TRBJ2-3 | TRBD1 | . | TRBV2 | CASSAGTGADTQYF | TGTGCCAGCAGTGCCGGGACAGGCGCAGATACGCAGTATTTT
TRBJ1-5 | . | . | TRBV6-2/TRBV6-3 | CASSPSRTARDNQPQHF | TGTGCCAGCAGCCCCTCTAGGACAGCGAGGGACAATCAGCCCCAGCATTTT
TRBJ2-3 | TRBD1 | . | TRBV28 | CASSTPGQGGDTQYF | TGTGCCAGCAGTACTCCGGGACAGGGTGGCGATACGCAGTATTTT
TRBJ1-1 | . | . | TRBV12-3/TRBV12-4 | CAARRGLNTEAFF | TGTGCCGCCCGGAGGGGCCTGAACACTGAAGCTTTCTTT
TRBJ1-1 | . | few | TRBV4-2 | CASSQERVRTIPEAFF | TGTGCCAGCAGCCAAGAAAGGGTCAGGACAATCCCTGAAGCTTTCTTT
TRBJ2-1 | TRBD2 | . | TRBV7-3 | CASSLIGGGANEQFF | TGTGCCAGCAGCTTAATTGGCGGGGGGGCCAATGAGCAGTTCTTC
TRBJ2-5 | TRBD2 | . | TRBV2 | CASTKGPGRPGLQSQETQYF | TGTGCCAGCACCAAGGGACCGGGACGTCCGGGACTACAGTCCCAAGAGACCCAGTACTTC
TRBJ2-1 | TRBD2 | . | TRBV6-5 | CASSTGTRDNEQFF | TGTGCCAGCAGTACCGGGACTAGGGACAATGAGCAGTTCTTC
TRBJ2-2 | . | . | TRBV9 | CASGGAGTGELFF | TGTGCCAGCGGGGGCGCCGGCACCGGGGAGCTGTTTTTT
TRBJ2-1 | . | . | TRBV29-1 | CSVVPDRGIGNEQFF | TGCAGCGTTGTTCCCGATCGGGGTATCGGGAATGAGCAGTTCTTC
TRBJ2-2 | TRBD1 | . | TRBV7-2 | CASSQYRGPTGELFF | TGTGCCAGCAGCCAATACAGGGGGCCCACCGGGGAGCTGTTTTTT
TRBJ1-4 | TRBD1 | . | TRBV5-1 | CASSPGQGGEKLFF | TGCGCCAGCAGCCCAGGACAGGGGGGTGAAAAACTGTTTTTT
TRBJ2-1 | . | once | TRBV19 | CASSTLDGAYNEQFF | TGTGCCAGTAGTACCCTCGATGGAGCTTACAATGAGCAGTTCTTC
TRBJ1-1 | . | once | TRBV18 | CASSPLEGTNTEAFF | TGTGCCAGCTCACCACTGGAGGGGACGAACACTGAAGCTTTCTTT
TRBJ1-3 | . | . | TRBV28 | CASGQGFPGNTIYF | TGTGCCAGCGGTCAGGGGTTCCCCGGAAACACCATATATTTT
TRBJ1-1 | TRBD1 | . | TRBV11-2 | CASGGGRDRGTEAFF | TGTGCCAGCGGTGGGGGCCGGGACAGGGGTACTGAAGCTTTCTTT
TRBJ2-2 | . | . | TRBV29-1 | CSVDTSFNTGELFF | TGCAGCGTTGATACTAGCTTTAACACCGGGGAGCTGTTTTTT
TRBJ2-3 | . | . | TRBV7-3 | CASSLSGGSTDTQYF | TGTGCCAGCAGCTTAAGTGGGGGGAGCACAGATACGCAGTATTTT
TRBJ2-3 | . | once | TRBV5-6 | CASSFRSESTDTQYF | TGTGCCAGCAGCTTTCGTAGCGAGAGCACAGATACGCAGTATTTT
TRBJ1-6 | . | . | TRBV7-9 | CASSLGGAKNSPLHF | TGTGCCAGCAGCCTTGGGGGCGCGAAGAATTCACCCCTCCACTTT
TRBJ1-5 | . | once | TRBV12-3/TRBV12-4 | CASSFASNQPQHF | TGTGCCAGCAGTTTTGCCAGTAATCAGCCCCAGCATTTT
TRBJ1-3 | . | . | TRBV7-9 | CASTLGGNTIYF | TGTGCCAGCACCCTAGGCGGAAACACCATATATTTT
TRBJ2-7 | TRBD2 | . | TRBV4-2 | CASSRGYGTSGSNEQYF | TGTGCCAGCAGCCGGGGATATGGGACTAGCGGGAGCAACGAGCAGTACTTC
TRBJ1-1 | . | . | TRBV7-2 | CASSPGQNTEAFF | TGTGCCAGCAGCCCCGGACAGAACACTGAAGCTTTCTTT
TRBJ2-3 | . | . | TRBV5-5 | CASSFGAGFRTDTQYF | TGTGCCAGCAGCTTCGGCGCGGGGTTCCGCACAGATACGCAGTATTTT
TRBJ1-4 | . | . | TRBV12-3/TRBV12-4 | CASKTGPEKLFF | TGTGCCAGCAAAACAGGGCCAGAAAAACTGTTTTTT
TRBJ2-5 | TRBD1 | . | TRBV12-3/TRBV12-4 | CASTAGQGETQYF | TGTGCCAGCACCGCCGGACAGGGAGAGACCCAGTACTTC
TRBJ2-5 | TRBD1 | once | TRBV6-5 | CASSYGTGETQYF | TGTGCCAGCAGTTACGGGACAGGGGAGACCCAGTACTTC